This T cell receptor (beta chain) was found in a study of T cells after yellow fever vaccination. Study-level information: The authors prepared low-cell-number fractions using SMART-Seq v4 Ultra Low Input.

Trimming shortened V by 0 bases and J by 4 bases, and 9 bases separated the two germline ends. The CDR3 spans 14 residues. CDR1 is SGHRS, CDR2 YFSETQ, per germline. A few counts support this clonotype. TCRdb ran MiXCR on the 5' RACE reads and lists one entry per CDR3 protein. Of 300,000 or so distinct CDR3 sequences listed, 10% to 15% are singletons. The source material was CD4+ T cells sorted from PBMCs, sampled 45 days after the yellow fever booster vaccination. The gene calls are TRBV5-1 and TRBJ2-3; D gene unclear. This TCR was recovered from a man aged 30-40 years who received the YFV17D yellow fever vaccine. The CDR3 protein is CASSLANSADTQYF. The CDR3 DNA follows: TGCGCCAGCAGCTTGGCCAACAGCGCAGATACGCAGTATTTT.